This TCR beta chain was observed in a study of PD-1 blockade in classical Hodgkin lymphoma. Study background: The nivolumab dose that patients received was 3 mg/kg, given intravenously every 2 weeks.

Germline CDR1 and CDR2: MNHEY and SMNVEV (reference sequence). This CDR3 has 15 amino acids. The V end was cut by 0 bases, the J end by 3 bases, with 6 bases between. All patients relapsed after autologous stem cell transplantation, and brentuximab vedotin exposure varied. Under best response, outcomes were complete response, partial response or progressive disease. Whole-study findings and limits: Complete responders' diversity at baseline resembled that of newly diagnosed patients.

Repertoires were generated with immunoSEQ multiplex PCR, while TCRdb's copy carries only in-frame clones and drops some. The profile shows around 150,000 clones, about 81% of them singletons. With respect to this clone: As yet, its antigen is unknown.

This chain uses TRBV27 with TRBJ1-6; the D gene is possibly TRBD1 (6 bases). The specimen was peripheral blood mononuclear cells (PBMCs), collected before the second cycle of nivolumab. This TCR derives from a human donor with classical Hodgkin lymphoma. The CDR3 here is CASSLSTGYNSPLHF. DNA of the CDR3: TGTGCCAGCAGTTTATCGACAGGCTATAATTCACCCCTCCACTTT.